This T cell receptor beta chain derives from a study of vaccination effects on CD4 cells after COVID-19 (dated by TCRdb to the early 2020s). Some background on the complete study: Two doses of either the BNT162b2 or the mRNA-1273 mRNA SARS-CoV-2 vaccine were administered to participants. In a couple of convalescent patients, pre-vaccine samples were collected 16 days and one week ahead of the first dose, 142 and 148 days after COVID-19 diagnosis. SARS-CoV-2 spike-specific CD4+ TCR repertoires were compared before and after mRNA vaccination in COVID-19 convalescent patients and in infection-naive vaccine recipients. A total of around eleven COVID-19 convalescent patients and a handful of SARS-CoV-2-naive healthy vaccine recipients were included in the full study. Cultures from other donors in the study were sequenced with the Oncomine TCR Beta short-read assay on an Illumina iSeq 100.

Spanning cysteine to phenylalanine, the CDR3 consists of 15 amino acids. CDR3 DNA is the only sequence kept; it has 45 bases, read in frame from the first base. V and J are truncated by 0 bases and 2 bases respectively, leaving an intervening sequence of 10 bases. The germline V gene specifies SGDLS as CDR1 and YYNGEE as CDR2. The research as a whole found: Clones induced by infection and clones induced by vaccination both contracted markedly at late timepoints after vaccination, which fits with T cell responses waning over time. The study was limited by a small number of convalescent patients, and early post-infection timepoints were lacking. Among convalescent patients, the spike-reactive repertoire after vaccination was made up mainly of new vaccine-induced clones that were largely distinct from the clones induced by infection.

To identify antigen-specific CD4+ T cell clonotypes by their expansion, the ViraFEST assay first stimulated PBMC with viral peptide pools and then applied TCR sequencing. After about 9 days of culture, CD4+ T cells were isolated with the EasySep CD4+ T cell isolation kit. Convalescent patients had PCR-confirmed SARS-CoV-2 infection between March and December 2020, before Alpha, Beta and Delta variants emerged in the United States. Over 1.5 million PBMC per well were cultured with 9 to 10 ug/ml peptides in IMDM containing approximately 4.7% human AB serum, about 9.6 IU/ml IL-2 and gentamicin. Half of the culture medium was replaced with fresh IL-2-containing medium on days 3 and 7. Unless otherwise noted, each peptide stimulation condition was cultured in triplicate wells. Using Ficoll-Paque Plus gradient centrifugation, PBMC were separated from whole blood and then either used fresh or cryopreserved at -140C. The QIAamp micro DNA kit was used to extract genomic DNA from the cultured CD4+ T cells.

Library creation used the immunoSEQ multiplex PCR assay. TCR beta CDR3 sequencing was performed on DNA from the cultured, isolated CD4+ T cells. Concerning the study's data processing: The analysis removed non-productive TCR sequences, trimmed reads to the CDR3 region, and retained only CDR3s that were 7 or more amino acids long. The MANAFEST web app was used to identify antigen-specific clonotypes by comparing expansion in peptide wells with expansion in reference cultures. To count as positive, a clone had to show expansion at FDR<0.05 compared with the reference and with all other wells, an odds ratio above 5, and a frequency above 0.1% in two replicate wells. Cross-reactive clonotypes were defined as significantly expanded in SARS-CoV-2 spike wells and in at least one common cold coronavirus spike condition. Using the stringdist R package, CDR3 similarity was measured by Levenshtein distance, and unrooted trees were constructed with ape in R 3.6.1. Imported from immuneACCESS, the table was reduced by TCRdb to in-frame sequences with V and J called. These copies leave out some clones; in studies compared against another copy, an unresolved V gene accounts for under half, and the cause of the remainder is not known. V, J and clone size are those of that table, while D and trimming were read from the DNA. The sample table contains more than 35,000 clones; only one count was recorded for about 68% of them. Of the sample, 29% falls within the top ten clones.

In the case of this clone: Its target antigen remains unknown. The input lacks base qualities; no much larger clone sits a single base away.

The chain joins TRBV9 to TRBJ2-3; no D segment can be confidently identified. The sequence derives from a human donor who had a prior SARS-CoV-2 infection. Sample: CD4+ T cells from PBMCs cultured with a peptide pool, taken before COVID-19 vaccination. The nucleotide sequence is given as TGTGCCAGCAGCGTAGGTGGCGGAACCACAGATACGCAGTATTTT. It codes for CASSVGGGTTDTQYF.